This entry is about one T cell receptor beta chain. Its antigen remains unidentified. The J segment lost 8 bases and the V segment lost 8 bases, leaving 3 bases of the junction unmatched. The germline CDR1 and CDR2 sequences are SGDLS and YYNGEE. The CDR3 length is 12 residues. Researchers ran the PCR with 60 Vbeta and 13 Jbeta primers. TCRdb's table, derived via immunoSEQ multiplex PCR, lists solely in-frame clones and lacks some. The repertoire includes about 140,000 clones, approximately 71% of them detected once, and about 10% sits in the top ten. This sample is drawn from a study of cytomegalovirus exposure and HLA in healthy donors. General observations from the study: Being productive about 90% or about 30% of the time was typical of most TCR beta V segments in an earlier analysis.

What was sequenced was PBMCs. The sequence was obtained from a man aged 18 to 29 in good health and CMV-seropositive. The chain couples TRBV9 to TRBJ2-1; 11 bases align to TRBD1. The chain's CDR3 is CASGQGAYEQFF. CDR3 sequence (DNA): TGTGCCAGTGGACAGGGGGCTTATGAGCAGTTCTTC. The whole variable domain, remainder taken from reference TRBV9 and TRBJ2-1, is DSGVTQTPKHLITATGQRVTLRCSPRSGDLSVYWYQQSLDQGLQFLIQYYNGEERAKGNILERFSAQQFPDLHSELNLSSLELGDSALYFCASGQGAYEQFFGPGTRLTVL.